These 15 T cell receptor beta chains share one sample of origin, sequenced in a study of blood T cell repertoires in COVID-19 (dated by TCRdb to the early 2020s). Library preparation was by the immunoSEQ multiplex PCR assay. TCRdb mirrors the immuneACCESS table, restricted to in-frame sequences. Some clones are absent from its copies; in checked studies, under half trace to an unresolved V gene, and the reason for the others is unknown. The sample table shows 95,000 to 150,000 clones, and more than 75% are seen once. The ten largest clonotypes hold 2% to 2.5% of the sample. The sample was peripheral blood. The receptors originated from a woman aged 50 to 65 with acute or convalescent COVID-19.

This clone was counted only a few times. The genes are TRBV6-5 and TRBJ1-6; TRBD1 agrees at 10 bases. This CDR3 is 15 amino acids long. Trimming cost V 6 bases and J 6 bases; bases outside gene matches: 5. Germline-derived CDR1 and CDR2 are MNHEY and SVGAGI. The DNA for the CDR3 is TGTGCCAGCAGGGGACAGGGGATAAGTAATTCACCCCTCCACTTT. This codes for CASRGQGISNSPLHF.

This clone has only one observation. This sequence joins TRBV4-1 and TRBJ2-4; no firm D call. This CDR3 spans 16 amino acids. Germline values: CDR1 MGHRA, CDR2 YSYEKL. V lost 1 base to trimming and J lost 0 bases, with 10 bases between them. DNA for the CDR3: TGCGCCAGCAGCCAAGGTAGCAACCTAGCCAAAAACATTCAGTACTTC. Translated, it gives CASSQGSNLAKNIQYF.

The CDR3 DNA reads as TGCGCCAGCAGCCAAGATCGGGGCGGGGGTGTCTATGGCTACACCTTC. Residues: CASSQDRGGGVYGYTF. The chain has TRBV4-3 and TRBJ1-2, with D perhaps TRBD1 (5 bases). The germline V gene has CDR1 LGHNA and CDR2 YSLEER. V lost 0 bases and J lost 4, with 15 bases in between. The CDR3 extends over 16 amino acids.

V and J are TRBV11-2 and TRBJ1-1, with 7 bases fitting TRBD1. Germline assignment: CDR1 SGHAT and CDR2 FQNNGV. CDR3 length equals 14 residues. Trimming cost V 4 bases and J 8 bases; bases outside gene matches: 10. The CDR3, as DNA: TGTGCCAGCAGCTATTCTACAGGGGCGGCGGAAGCTTTCTTT. Translation gives CASSYSTGAAEAFF.

The chain joins TRBV5-4 to TRBJ2-3; 7 nucleotides line up with TRBD1. The CDR3 is 15 amino acids. CDR1 SGHNT and CDR2 YYREEE come from the germline V gene (reference sequence). The V and J ends lost 5 bases and 2 bases, in that order; junction bases with no gene match: 8. The CDR3 DNA reads TGTGCCAGCAGTCAACAGGGGAAGTTCACAGATACGCAGTATTTT. Translating it yields CASSQQGKFTDTQYF.

The chain couples TRBV7-2 to TRBJ2-1; possibly TRBD2 for D (6 bases). The germline V gene has CDR1 SGHTA and CDR2 FQGNSA. V was cut by 5 bases and J by 10 bases, with 12 bases left in between. The CDR3 has 12 amino acids. CDR3 amino acids: CASSPSRGEQFF. Written as DNA, the CDR3 is TGTGCCAGCAGCCCATCCCGGGGGGAGCAGTTCTTC.

The chain couples TRBV4-1 to TRBJ2-7, with 8 bases identical to TRBD1. The CDR3 sequence is 17 residues long. The germline V gene encodes CDR1 MGHRA and CDR2 YSYEKL. V lost 2 bases, J lost 2 bases, and 11 bases stayed unmatched. The CDR3 reads CASSQSPRTGSAYEQYF. CDR3 DNA sequence: TGCGCCAGCAGCCAAAGTCCCAGGACAGGGTCCGCCTACGAGCAGTACTTC.

The rearrangement links TRBV11-2 to TRBJ2-7; D remains unclear. CDR1 and CDR2 (germline): SGHAT, FQNNGV. V was pared by 1 base and J by 6 bases, with 13 bases between. This CDR3 has 14 residues. CDR3 in amino acids: CASSLVATSTEQYF. The CDR3 bases are TGTGCCAGCAGCTTAGTAGCCACGTCTACCGAGCAGTACTTC.

The chain recombines TRBV7-9 with TRBJ1-4; tentatively, D is TRBD1 (5 bases). CDR1 and CDR2 (germline): SEHNR, FQNEAQ (reference sequence). CDR3 length equals 15 residues. The V gene lost 2 bases and the J gene lost 4 bases, with 11 bases spanning the gap. CDR3 protein: CASSLFVDINEKLFF. For the CDR3, the DNA is TGTGCCAGCAGCTTATTTGTGGACATTAATGAAAAACTGTTTTTT.

In DNA form, the CDR3 reads TGTGCCAGCTCACCACCGTCCGCGGCGGGGGGGAACGAGCAGTACTTC. Translated, it gives CASSPPSAAGGNEQYF. V and J are TRBV18 and TRBJ2-7; TRBD2 matches 9 bases. The CDR3 has 16 amino acids. V lost 0 bases and J lost 5; bases outside the gene matches: 8. Per germline, CDR1 KGHSH and CDR2 LQKENI.

The rearrangement links TRBV4-1 to TRBJ2-7, with 10 bases identical to TRBD1. The CDR3 totals 18 residues. J was trimmed by 5 bases and V by 2 bases; bases with no gene match: 15. Germline assignment: CDR1 MGHRA and CDR2 YSYEKL. CDR3 coding DNA: TGCGCCAGCAGCCAACCTATTCTCCCGGGACAGGGGTTGCACGAGCAGTACTTC. Translation gives CASSQPILPGQGLHEQYF.

The gene calls are TRBV3-1 (or the pseudogene TRBV3-2) and TRBJ2-3; D may be TRBD1 (6 bases). This CDR3 region has 16 residues. The V and J ends lost 2 bases and 1 base respectively, with 13 bases between them. The germline CDR1 and CDR2 sequences are LGHDT and YNNKEL (reference sequence). For the CDR3, the DNA is TGTGCCAGCAGCCAACAGAGGGGGTCCGGCACAGATACGCAGTATTTT. This gives the protein CASSQQRGSGTDTQYF.

The genes are TRBV11-3 and TRBJ2-1; 8 bases line up with TRBD2. The CDR3 is made up of 15 amino acids. Germline-derived CDR1 and CDR2 are SGHNT and YENEEA. The junction had 11 bases not matched to a gene; V was cut back by 5 bases and J by 8 bases. The CDR3 sequence is CASSPGGREAHEQFF. CDR3 nucleotides: TGTGCCAGCAGCCCCGGGGGGCGGGAGGCCCATGAGCAGTTCTTC.

The chain links TRBV7-9 to TRBJ1-1, with D tentatively TRBD1 (5 bases). CDR1 SEHNR and CDR2 FQNEAQ come from the germline V gene (reference sequence). The germline V and J ends were trimmed by 2 bases and 3 bases, with 10 bases remaining between them. This CDR3 region has 14 residues. Here the CDR3 reads CASSLPGFYTEAFF. The CDR3 DNA sequence: TGTGCCAGCAGCTTACCAGGGTTTTACACTGAAGCTTTCTTT.

This clone appeared a single time. This chain connects TRBV19 to TRBJ2-7; 7 nucleotides line up with TRBD1. CDR1 is LNHDA and CDR2 is SQIVND in the germline V gene (reference sequence). The CDR3 covers 14 residues. V was pared by 5 bases and J by 2 bases, with 6 bases of the junction left unmatched. CDR3 amino acids: CASSLRDSPYEQYF. CDR3 DNA sequence: TGTGCCAGTAGTCTCCGGGACAGTCCCTACGAGCAGTACTTC.